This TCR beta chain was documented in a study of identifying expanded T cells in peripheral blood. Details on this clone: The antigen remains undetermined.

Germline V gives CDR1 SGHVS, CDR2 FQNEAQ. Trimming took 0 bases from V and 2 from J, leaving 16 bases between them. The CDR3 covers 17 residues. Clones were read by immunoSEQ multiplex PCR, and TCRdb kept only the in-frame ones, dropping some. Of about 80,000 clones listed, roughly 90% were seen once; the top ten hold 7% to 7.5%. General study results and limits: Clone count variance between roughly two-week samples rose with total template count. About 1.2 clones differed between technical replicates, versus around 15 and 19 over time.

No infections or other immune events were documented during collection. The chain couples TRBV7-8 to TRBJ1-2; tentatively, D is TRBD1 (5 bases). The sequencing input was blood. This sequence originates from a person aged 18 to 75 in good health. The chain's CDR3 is CASSLALYGGENYGYTF. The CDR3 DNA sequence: TGTGCCAGCAGCTTAGCGTTATATGGGGGAGAAAACTATGGCTACACCTTC.